This T cell receptor beta chain was documented in a study of OX40 agonist ivuxolimab in advanced cancers. Any history of autoimmune disease or systemic immunosuppression disqualified patients. Study conclusions and caveats: Antigen specificity was not determined for the expanded peripheral T cells. CD4+ and CD8+ blood T cells expanded clonally by week 6 at 0.1 to 3.0 mg/kg.

Of note for this clone: Its specificity is not known.

This CDR3 has 18 amino acids. V dropped 4 bases and J dropped 2; count of bases not matched to a gene: 12. Germline loops: CDR1 PRHDT, CDR2 FYEKMQ (reference sequence). Sequencing used immunoSEQ multiplex PCR; TCRdb keeps in-frame clones, though not all of them. Counted here are around 80,000 clones, 94% occurring once; the ten biggest clones make up roughly 20%. The TCR originated in an adult with an advanced solid tumor such as melanoma, head and neck, liver or kidney cancer. Sequencing was performed on CD4+ or CD8+ T cells sorted from blood, taken in a trial of the OX40 agonist ivuxolimab. The V gene is TRBV13, the J gene TRBJ2-3; 10 nucleotides align to TRBD1. The CDR3 nucleotides are TGTGCCAGCAGCTCGACAGGGGGCAGTTGGGAAAACACAGATACGCAGTATTTT. Protein: CASSSTGGSWENTDTQYF.